These T cell receptor beta chains were read from a single sample in a study of control samples from healthy donors and cancer patients. The data were produced by immunoSEQ multiplex PCR, yet TCRdb's version contains in-frame clones alone and is incomplete. The sample yields some 94,000 clones, roughly 91% seen once. The sequenced sample consisted of PBMCs. These receptors originate from a woman between 50 and 59 years old with colorectal cancer. The CDR3 runs from the conserved cysteine through the conserved F or W. The D gene is left open where the match is weak. Part of the rows lack a size; the others show once, few, many or a class for expanded clones.

d_call	j_call	clone_size	v_call	cdr3_aa	cdr3_nt
-	TRBJ1-1	-	TRBV6-5	CASSSRQRDEAFF	TGTGCCAGCAGTTCTCGCCAGCGGGATGAAGCTTTCTTT
-	TRBJ1-2	-	TRBV7-3	CASSPGEHYGYTF	TGTGCCAGCAGCCCGGGAGAGCACTATGGCTACACCTTC
TRBD1	TRBJ1-1	-	TRBV5-8	CASSSRQGANTEAFF	TGTGCCAGCAGCTCCCGACAGGGGGCGAACACTGAAGCTTTCTTT
-	TRBJ1-1	-	TRBV5-1	CASSLTVNTEAFF	TGCGCCAGCAGCTTGACAGTGAACACTGAAGCTTTCTTT
TRBD2	TRBJ2-3	-	TRBV5-4	CASSSFKRGPGTDTQYF	TGTGCCAGCAGCTCGTTTAAGCGGGGACCGGGCACAGATACGCAGTATTTT
TRBD1	TRBJ1-4	-	TRBV6-6	CASSYSTGGSEKLFF	TGTGCCAGCAGTTACTCGACAGGGGGGAGTGAAAAACTGTTTTTT
TRBD1	TRBJ1-2	-	TRBV6-1	CASSEMDRSRIGPIRGYTF	TGTGCCAGCAGTGAAATGGACAGGTCTCGGATAGGCCCTATAAGAGGCTACACCTTC
TRBD1	TRBJ1-5	-	TRBV2	CASGKQGLGNQPQHF	TGTGCCAGCGGAAAACAGGGGCTCGGCAATCAGCCCCAGCATTTT
TRBD1	TRBJ2-5	-	TRBV7-2	CASSVSGTGQQETQYF	TGTGCCAGCAGCGTATCCGGGACAGGTCAACAAGAGACCCAGTACTTC
-	TRBJ1-4	-	TRBV3-1/TRBV3-2	CASSQAARREKLFF	TGTGCCAGCAGCCAAGCGGCCAGGCGGGAAAAACTGTTTTTT
-	TRBJ1-2	-	TRBV6-5	CASSYSQDPYGYTF	TGTGCCAGCAGTTACTCACAGGATCCCTATGGCTACACCTTC
-	TRBJ1-5	-	TRBV28	CATRQEADQPQHF	TGTGCCACTAGGCAGGAAGCGGATCAGCCCCAGCATTTT
-	TRBJ1-3	-	TRBV12-5	CASAPGTIGNTIYF	TGTGCTAGTGCCCCCGGGACAATTGGAAACACCATATATTTT
-	TRBJ1-1	-	TRBV4-3	CASSQGRGRAVTEAFF	TGCGCCAGCAGCCAAGGTAGGGGACGGGCCGTCACTGAAGCTTTCTTT
TRBD1	TRBJ1-1	few	TRBV6-2/TRBV6-3	CASSRTGENTEAFF	TGTGCCAGCAGCCGGACAGGGGAGAACACTGAAGCTTTCTTT
-	TRBJ2-3	-	TRBV6-2/TRBV6-3	CASSREADTQYF	TGTGCCAGCAGTAGGGAGGCAGATACGCAGTATTTT
-	TRBJ2-3	-	TRBV5-8	CASSLGLSLDWDTQYF	TGTGCCAGCAGCTTGGGACTCTCTCTGGATTGGGATACGCAGTATTTT
-	TRBJ1-5	-	TRBV15	CATSSRTDQPQHF	TGTGCCACCAGCTCCCGGACGGATCAGCCCCAGCATTTT
-	TRBJ1-5	-	TRBV19	CASSIPLSGDQPQHF	TGTGCCAGTAGTATTCCTCTCTCGGGTGATCAGCCCCAGCATTTT
-	TRBJ2-1	-	TRBV21-1	CASSKGQHNEQFF	TGTGCCAGCAGCAAAGGACAGCACAATGAGCAGTTCTTC
TRBD1	TRBJ1-2	-	TRBV10-3	CAVNRGHYGYTF	TGTGCCGTAAACAGGGGGCACTATGGCTACACCTTC
TRBD2	TRBJ2-2	-	TRBV7-8	CASSLLAGGTNTGELFF	TGTGCCAGCAGCTTACTAGCGGGGGGGACGAACACCGGGGAGCTGTTTTTT
-	TRBJ1-2	-	TRBV19	CASSPGFSFYGYTF	TGTGCCAGTAGTCCGGGATTCAGTTTTTATGGCTACACCTTC
TRBD1	TRBJ1-2	-	TRBV6-6	CASRHGGTGGSFGYTF	TGTGCCAGCAGACACGGTGGAACAGGGGGATCCTTTGGCTACACCTTC
TRBD1	TRBJ1-2	-	TRBV2	CASRGEPGQESYGYTF	TGTGCCAGCAGGGGCGAACCGGGACAGGAATCCTATGGCTACACCTTC
-	TRBJ1-2	once	TRBV19	CASSGSDGYTF	TGTGCCAGTAGCGGGTCCGATGGCTACACCTTC
-	TRBJ2-2	-	TRBV28	CAVWQNTGELFF	TGTGCCGTTTGGCAGAACACCGGGGAGCTGTTTTTT
-	TRBJ1-5	-	TRBV10-3	CAIRGRRDQPQHF	TGTGCCATCAGGGGGCGACGGGATCAGCCCCAGCATTTT
TRBD1	TRBJ1-2	medium-sized	TRBV6-5	CASSYLGTGNGYTF	TGTGCCAGCAGTTACCTGGGGACAGGGAATGGCTACACCTTC
-	TRBJ1-2	-	TRBV6-2/TRBV6-3	CASSLDADGYTF	TGTGCCAGCAGTTTGGACGCGGATGGCTACACCTTC
-	TRBJ1-1	-	TRBV28	CASSSTGTWDTEAFF	TGTGCCAGCAGTTCCACAGGTACTTGGGACACTGAAGCTTTCTTT
-	TRBJ2-5	-	TRBV7-3	CASSPEGTRETQYF	TGTGCCAGCTCTCCCGAGGGGACGAGGGAGACCCAGTACTTC
-	TRBJ2-3	few	TRBV7-9	CASSPPGVGSADTQYF	TGTGCCAGCAGCCCTCCCGGTGTAGGGTCCGCAGATACGCAGTATTTT
TRBD2	TRBJ2-3	-	TRBV7-3	CASSFTGTIPTDTQYF	TGTGCCAGCAGCTTCACCGGGACTATCCCCACAGATACGCAGTATTTT
TRBD1	TRBJ1-5	-	TRBV18	CASSQTGGKQPQHF	TGTGCCAGCTCACAAACAGGGGGAAAACAGCCCCAGCATTTT
TRBD1	TRBJ2-1	-	TRBV20-1	CSASKGALVFF	TGCAGTGCTAGTAAGGGGGCCCTAGTGTTCTTC
-	TRBJ1-6	-	TRBV19	CASSIIDQPYNSPLHF	TGTGCCAGTAGTATAATCGACCAGCCCTATAATTCACCCCTCCACTTT
-	TRBJ1-1	-	TRBV28	CASKPGTANTEAFF	TGTGCCAGCAAACCCGGCACGGCGAACACTGAAGCTTTCTTT
TRBD1	TRBJ1-5	-	TRBV5-1	CASSPRDSINQPQHF	TGCGCCAGCAGCCCCCGGGACAGCATCAATCAGCCCCAGCATTTT
TRBD1	TRBJ2-1	-	TRBV24-1	CATSEPGTGKNEQFF	TGTGCCACCAGTGAGCCCGGGACAGGGAAAAATGAGCAGTTCTTC
TRBD2	TRBJ2-3	-	TRBV6-4	CASSDGTSGADTQYF	TGTGCCAGCAGTGATGGGACTAGCGGGGCAGATACGCAGTATTTT
-	TRBJ2-3	-	TRBV6-1	CASSETHVADTQYF	TGTGCCAGCAGTGAAACACATGTGGCAGATACGCAGTATTTT
-	TRBJ2-3	-	TRBV28	CASSSRRHLTDTQYF	TGTGCCAGCAGCTCCCGCAGACACCTCACAGATACGCAGTATTTT
TRBD1	TRBJ1-3	-	TRBV7-2	CASSRTGGGNTIYF	TGTGCCAGCAGCCGGACAGGGGGTGGAAACACCATATATTTT
-	TRBJ2-5	-	TRBV3-1/TRBV3-2	CASSPLRGAGETQYF	TGTGCCAGCAGCCCCTTAAGGGGCGCGGGAGAGACCCAGTACTTC
-	TRBJ1-5	few	TRBV2	CASSEEGTNQPQHF	TGTGCCAGCAGTGAAGAGGGGACCAATCAGCCCCAGCATTTT
TRBD1	TRBJ1-5	-	TRBV4-1	CASSPQTGMMSNQPQHF	TGCGCCAGCAGCCCCCAGACAGGGATGATGAGCAATCAGCCCCAGCATTTT
-	TRBJ1-2	-	TRBV27	CASSPLGSGLLTYGYTF	TGTGCCAGCAGTCCTTTGGGGTCAGGGTTGCTGACCTATGGCTACACCTTC
TRBD1	TRBJ1-1	medium-sized	TRBV24-1	CATKAGGPNTEAFF	TGTGCCACCAAGGCAGGGGGACCGAACACTGAAGCTTTCTTT
TRBD1	TRBJ1-2	-	TRBV9	CASSVTGTDGYTF	TGTGCCAGCAGCGTTACCGGGACAGATGGCTACACCTTC
TRBD1	TRBJ1-4	-	TRBV12-5	CASGLVQGVATNEKLFF	TGTGCTAGTGGTTTGGTACAGGGGGTTGCAACTAATGAAAAACTGTTTTTT